This is a list of T cell receptor beta chains from one sample in a study of cytomegalovirus exposure and HLA in healthy donors. Assay: immunoSEQ multiplex PCR; the TCRdb copy retains only in-frame clones and omits some. The sample shows 100,000 or so clones, less than 65% of them seen only once. Sequenced input: PBMCs. All receptors derive from a woman aged 25-40 years in good health and CMV-seropositive. Each CDR3 is given with its conserved first and last residue. D genes are given only for firm matches. Expanded clones get a size class; other rows say once, few or many, or leave the size out.

V	size	J	D	DNA	CDR3
TRBV30	NA	TRBJ2-1	TRBD1	TGTGCCTGGAAAGACAGGGGGATCGGTGAGCAGTTCTTC	CAWKDRGIGEQFF
TRBV6-5	NA	TRBJ1-2	NA	TGTGCCAGCAGTCTACGACAGTTCTTTGGCTACACCTTC	CASSLRQFFGYTF
TRBV19	few	TRBJ2-4	TRBD2	TGTGCCAGTAGTATAGATCATGTAGCGGGGGCCTCGAGGAAAAACATTCAGTACTTC	CASSIDHVAGASRKNIQYF
TRBV9	NA	TRBJ2-2	NA	TGTGCCAGCAGCGTAGCTAGAGGTGCCGGCACGAACACCGGGGAGCTGTTTTTT	CASSVARGAGTNTGELFF
TRBV7-2	NA	TRBJ1-1	NA	TGTGCCAGCAGCTTAGTGGGGCCCGCTTTCTTT	CASSLVGPAFF
TRBV28	once	TRBJ1-2	NA	TGTGCCAGCAGTTTGGGGACCGGGACAAAAGGCTACACCTTC	CASSLGTGTKGYTF
TRBV5-1	NA	TRBJ2-1	NA	TGCGCCAGCAGCTTGGACGGCAGGGCCATTGAGCAGTTCTTC	CASSLDGRAIEQFF
TRBV23-1	few	TRBJ2-2	TRBD2	TGCGCCAGCAGCCCGCCCTTCGAATTTTCGGGGGGGCGAGGGGAGCTGTTTTTT	CASSPPFEFSGGRGELFF
TRBV19	once	TRBJ2-5	TRBD2	TGTGCCAGTAGGGGACTAGCGGGGGAAGAGACCCAGTACTTC	CASRGLAGEETQYF
TRBV6-6	NA	TRBJ1-2	TRBD1	TGTGCCAGCAGACCGGGACAGCTCCACAACTATGGCTACACCTTC	CASRPGQLHNYGYTF
TRBV27	NA	TRBJ1-2	TRBD1	TGTGCCAGCAGTTCATCCCCTAGGGACAGGGATGGCTACACCTTC	CASSSSPRDRDGYTF
TRBV6-1	NA	TRBJ1-4	NA	TGTGCCAGCAGTGAGGCGCCTGCCTACCACTACCCGGAAAAACTGTTTTTT	CASSEAPAYHYPEKLFF
TRBV18	NA	TRBJ1-2	TRBD1	TGTGCCAGCTCACCACCGAGGAACAGGGGGGACTATGGCTACACCTTC	CASSPPRNRGDYGYTF
TRBV6-1	NA	TRBJ1-4	NA	TGTGCCAGCAGTGACTGGGGGGATCCTAATGAAAAACTGTTTTTT	CASSDWGDPNEKLFF
TRBV4-3	NA	TRBJ2-7	TRBD1	TGCGCCAGCAGCCGTACCGGGACAGGGGTGTACGAGCAGTACTTC	CASSRTGTGVYEQYF
TRBV7-2	NA	TRBJ1-2	TRBD1	TGTGCCAGCAGCTTGACAGGGGTGGAGGGCTACACCTTC	CASSLTGVEGYTF
TRBV18	NA	TRBJ1-1	NA	TGTGCCAGCTCATCGTCAGTGAGGAGGAACACTGAAGCTTTCTTT	CASSSSVRRNTEAFF
TRBV5-6	NA	TRBJ2-5	NA	TGTGCCAGCAGCACCGCCAGGGGACGGGAGACCCAGTACTTC	CASSTARGRETQYF
TRBV5-4	NA	TRBJ2-7	NA	TGTGCCAGCAGCTCATCACTGTCCTACGAGCAGTACTTC	CASSSSLSYEQYF
TRBV19	NA	TRBJ1-6	TRBD1	TGTGCCAGTAGCACCGCCAAAAGAAGCACCCAGACAGGGTGGAATTCACCCCTCCACTTT	CASSTAKRSTQTGWNSPLHF
TRBV5-6	NA	TRBJ1-2	TRBD1	TGTGCCAGCGGAGGACAGGGGGCGCGTGGCTACACCTTC	CASGGQGARGYTF
TRBV5-6	NA	TRBJ2-3	NA	TGTGCCAGCTTAGCGGCGTCCACAGATACGCAGTATTTT	CASLAASTDTQYF
TRBV5-1	few	TRBJ1-3	NA	TGCGCCAGCAGCTTTTCGGGGATCCTCGGAAACACCATATATTTT	CASSFSGILGNTIYF
TRBV5-5	NA	TRBJ1-1	NA	TGTGCCAGCAGCCTAGGGTCCTTGGGGGCTAACACTGAAGCTTTCTTT	CASSLGSLGANTEAFF
TRBV5-1	NA	TRBJ1-1	TRBD1	TGCGCCAGCAGCTCAGTCGACAGGGTTAAAACTGAAGCTTTCTTT	CASSSVDRVKTEAFF
TRBV28	NA	TRBJ1-2	TRBD1	TGTGCCAGCAGTTTAGGGGACAGACCTTCTAATGTCTATGGCTACACCTTC	CASSLGDRPSNVYGYTF
TRBV5-1	few	TRBJ1-2	NA	TGCGCCAGCAGCTTGGCCATGACAGACTATGGCTACACCTTC	CASSLAMTDYGYTF
TRBV7-9	few	TRBJ1-1	NA	TGTGCCAGCAGCCCCGCCGGGTTGAACACTGAAGCTTTCTTT	CASSPAGLNTEAFF
TRBV28	NA	TRBJ2-7	TRBD1	TGTGCCAGCACTTCCTTTGGACAGGGAGTCTACGAGCAGTACTTC	CASTSFGQGVYEQYF
TRBV27	NA	TRBJ2-7	NA	TGTGCCAGCAGTTTATCGTGGGGGCGCGAGCAGTACTTC	CASSLSWGREQYF
TRBV29-1	NA	TRBJ1-2	NA	TGCAGCGTTTCCGCGGGGTATGGCTACACCTTC	CSVSAGYGYTF
TRBV7-2	NA	TRBJ1-2	NA	TGTGCCAGCAGCTTTCCCGCAGGTCGTAGTGGCTACACCTTC	CASSFPAGRSGYTF
TRBV19	NA	TRBJ2-2	NA	TGTGCCAGCCGTTGGGGTGGCGGGGGCTACACCGGGGAGCTGTTTTTT	CASRWGGGGYTGELFF
TRBV7-2	NA	TRBJ2-7	TRBD2	TGTGCCAGCAGCCCCTCTAGCGGGGGATATACCTACGAGCAGTACTTC	CASSPSSGGYTYEQYF
TRBV7-9	few	TRBJ2-5	NA	TGTGCCAGCAGCGCAGCTAGCTCATCCCAGTACTTC	CASSAASSSQYF
TRBV30	NA	TRBJ2-3	NA	TGTGCCTGGAGTGGCCCCTATGCAGATACGCAGTATTTT	CAWSGPYADTQYF
TRBV6-5	NA	TRBJ2-7	TRBD1	TGTGCCAGCAGTTCCACCGGGACAGGCCACTACGAGCAGTACTTC	CASSSTGTGHYEQYF
TRBV10-1	NA	TRBJ1-4	NA	TGCGCCAGCAGTGAGTCGACGGGACTGTTTAATGAAAAACTGTTTTTT	CASSESTGLFNEKLFF
TRBV6-6	NA	TRBJ1-1	TRBD1	TGTGCCAGCAGTATCCCCGGGACAGTTATGAACACTGAAGCTTTCTTT	CASSIPGTVMNTEAFF
TRBV19	NA	TRBJ1-1	NA	TGTGCCAGTAGTGTGACGGGGAGCACTGAAGCTTTCTTT	CASSVTGSTEAFF
TRBV6-1	once	TRBJ1-4	NA	TGTGCCACAAACCTCCAGGGTGCGGCTAATGAAAAACTGTTTTTT	CATNLQGAANEKLFF
TRBV7-9	NA	TRBJ2-7	NA	TGTTCCAGCAGCTTAGGGGGGTCGGCAGGGAGGGACGAGCAGTACTTC	CSSSLGGSAGRDEQYF
TRBV15	NA	TRBJ1-1	TRBD1	TGTGCCACCAGCAGAGGAGGGACAGTGAACACTGAAGCTTTCTTT	CATSRGGTVNTEAFF
TRBV19	NA	TRBJ2-3	TRBD1	TGTGCCAGTAGATTCCGGGACAGGCATATGGATACGCAGTATTTT	CASRFRDRHMDTQYF
TRBV28	NA	TRBJ1-1	TRBD1	TGTGCCAGCAGACCAGGACAGGAGACATGGAACACTGAAGCTTTCTTT	CASRPGQETWNTEAFF
TRBV6-1	NA	TRBJ2-7	NA	TGTGCCGGCAGTGTGGTCGACACCGCCTACGAGCAGTACTTC	CAGSVVDTAYEQYF
TRBV7-8	NA	TRBJ1-5	NA	TGTGCCAGCAGCTTTTACAGGGATCAGCCCCAGCATTTT	CASSFYRDQPQHF
TRBV6-4	few	TRBJ1-2	TRBD1	TGTGCCAGCAGTGCTACGGGACAGGGGGTCTATGGCTACACCTTC	CASSATGQGVYGYTF
TRBV5-1	NA	TRBJ2-5	TRBD2	TGCGCCAGCAGCTCCGGGGGGGCCGGAGAGACCCAGTACTTC	CASSSGGAGETQYF
TRBV29-1	few	TRBJ1-2	TRBD1	TGCAGCGTTTCACAGGGGGGCTATGGCTACACCTTC	CSVSQGGYGYTF
TRBV6-5	NA	TRBJ2-5	TRBD1	TGTGCCAGCAGAAGGGACAGGGGCTGGGAGACCCAGTACTTC	CASRRDRGWETQYF
TRBV19	NA	TRBJ1-1	NA	TGTGCCAGTAGTATAGAGTGGCCGAACACTGAAGCTTTCTTT	CASSIEWPNTEAFF
TRBV10-3	few	TRBJ2-3	NA	TGTGCCATCAGTGTATCAAAGGAGACGGATACGCAGTATTTT	CAISVSKETDTQYF
TRBV7-9	NA	TRBJ2-1	TRBD2	TGTGCCAGCAGCGCGCTACTAGCGGGGGGAGGAAATGAGCAGTTCTTC	CASSALLAGGGNEQFF